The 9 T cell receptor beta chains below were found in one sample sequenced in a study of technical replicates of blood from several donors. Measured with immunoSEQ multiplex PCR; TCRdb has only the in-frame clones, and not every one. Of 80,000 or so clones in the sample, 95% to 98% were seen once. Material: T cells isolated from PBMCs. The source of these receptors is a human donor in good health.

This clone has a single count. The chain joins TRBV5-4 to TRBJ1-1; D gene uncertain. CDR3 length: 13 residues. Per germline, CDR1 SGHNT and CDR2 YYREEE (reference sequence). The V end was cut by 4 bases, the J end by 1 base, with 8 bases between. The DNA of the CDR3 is TGTGCCAGCAGCACCGGGGAGAACACTGAAGCTTTCTTT. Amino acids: CASSTGENTEAFF.

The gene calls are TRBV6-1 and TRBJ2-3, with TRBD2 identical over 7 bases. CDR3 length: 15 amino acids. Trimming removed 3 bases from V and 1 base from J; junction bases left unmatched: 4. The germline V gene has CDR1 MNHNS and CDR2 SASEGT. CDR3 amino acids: CASSEGLSGTDTQYF. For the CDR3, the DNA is TGTGCCAGCAGTGAGGGACTAAGCGGCACAGATACGCAGTATTTT.

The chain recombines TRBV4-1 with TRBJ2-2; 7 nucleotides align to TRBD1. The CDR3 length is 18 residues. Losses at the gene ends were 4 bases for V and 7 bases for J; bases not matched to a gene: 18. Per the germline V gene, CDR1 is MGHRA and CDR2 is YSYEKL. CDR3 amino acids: CASSRGPRQGGLDGELFF. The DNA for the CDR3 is TGCGCCAGCAGCCGGGGGCCGCGACAGGGCGGTTTGGACGGGGAGCTGTTTTTT.

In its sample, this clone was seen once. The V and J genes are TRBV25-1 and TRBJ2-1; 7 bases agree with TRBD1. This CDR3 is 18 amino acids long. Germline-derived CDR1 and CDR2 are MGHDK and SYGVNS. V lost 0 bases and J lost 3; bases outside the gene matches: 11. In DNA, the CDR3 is TGTGCCAGCAGTGAATATTTGTGTTGGGACAGTGACTACAATGAGCAGTTCTTC. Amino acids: CASSEYLCWDSDYNEQFF.

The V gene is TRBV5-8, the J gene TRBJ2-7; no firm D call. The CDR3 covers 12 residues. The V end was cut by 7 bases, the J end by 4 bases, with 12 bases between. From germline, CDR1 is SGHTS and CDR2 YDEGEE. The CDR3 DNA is TGTGCCAGCGGCATCGGGTATTACGAGCAGTACTTC. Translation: CASGIGYYEQYF.

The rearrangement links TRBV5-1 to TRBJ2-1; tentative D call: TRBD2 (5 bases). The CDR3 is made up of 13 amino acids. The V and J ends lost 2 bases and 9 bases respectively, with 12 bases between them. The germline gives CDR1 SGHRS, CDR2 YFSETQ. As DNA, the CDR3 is TGCGCCAGCAGCTTCTTCGGGATAGGTGAGCAGTTCTTC. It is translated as CASSFFGIGEQFF.

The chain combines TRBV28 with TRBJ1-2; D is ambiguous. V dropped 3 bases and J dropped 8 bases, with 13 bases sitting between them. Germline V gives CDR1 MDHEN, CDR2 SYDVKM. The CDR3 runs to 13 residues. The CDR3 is CASSFDSSLGYTF. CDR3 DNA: TGTGCCAGCAGTTTTGATTCGAGTTTAGGCTACACCTTC.

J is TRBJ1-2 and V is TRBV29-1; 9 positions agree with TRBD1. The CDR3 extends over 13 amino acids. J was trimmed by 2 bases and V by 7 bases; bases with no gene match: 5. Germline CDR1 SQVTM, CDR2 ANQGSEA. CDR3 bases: TGCAGCGCGGACAGGGGACAGAACTATGGCTACACCTTC. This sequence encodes CSADRGQNYGYTF.

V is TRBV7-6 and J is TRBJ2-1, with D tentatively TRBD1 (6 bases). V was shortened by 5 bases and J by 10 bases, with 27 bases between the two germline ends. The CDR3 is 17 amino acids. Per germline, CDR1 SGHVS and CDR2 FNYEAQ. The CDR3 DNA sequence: TGTGCCAGCAGCCGATTTACAACAGGGAAGAGCCTTCCGGAGCAGTTCTTC. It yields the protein CASSRFTTGKSLPEQFF.